This T cell receptor (beta chain) was sequenced in a study of T cells in Graves' hyperthyroidism and ophthalmopathy. Study-wide context: Sampling of peripheral blood happened at initial diagnosis, prior to any treatment.

What was amplified from RNA transcripts were TCR beta CDR3 regions. A first-round RT-PCR of the TCR CDR3 used the HTBI primer set. TCRdb redid the calling of the multiplex PCR reads with MiXCR, one entry per CDR3 protein. Found here are fewer than 850,000 distinct CDR3 sequences, 17% of them singletons; the top ten hold around 15%. Overall study findings and caveats: Most thyroid clonotypes expanded above 0.001 were also detected in blood.

As to this clonotype: Its antigen remains unidentified.

The study left out patients who had uncontrolled infection, other autoimmune disease, pregnancy or lactation. Trimming removed 4 bases at V and 0 bases at J, with 14 bases between. Germline V gene sequence: CDR1 SGHNT, CDR2 YYREEE (reference sequence). The CDR3 extends over 16 amino acids. The V and J genes are TRBV5-4 and TRBJ2-1; no definite D call. The sequenced material came from blood. This TCR was sampled from a man over 45 with Graves' hyperthyroidism. The CDR3 loop is CASSTDSLSSYNEQFF. The CDR3 coding sequence is TGTGCCAGCAGCACTGACTCCTTAAGCTCCTACAATGAGCAGTTCTTC.